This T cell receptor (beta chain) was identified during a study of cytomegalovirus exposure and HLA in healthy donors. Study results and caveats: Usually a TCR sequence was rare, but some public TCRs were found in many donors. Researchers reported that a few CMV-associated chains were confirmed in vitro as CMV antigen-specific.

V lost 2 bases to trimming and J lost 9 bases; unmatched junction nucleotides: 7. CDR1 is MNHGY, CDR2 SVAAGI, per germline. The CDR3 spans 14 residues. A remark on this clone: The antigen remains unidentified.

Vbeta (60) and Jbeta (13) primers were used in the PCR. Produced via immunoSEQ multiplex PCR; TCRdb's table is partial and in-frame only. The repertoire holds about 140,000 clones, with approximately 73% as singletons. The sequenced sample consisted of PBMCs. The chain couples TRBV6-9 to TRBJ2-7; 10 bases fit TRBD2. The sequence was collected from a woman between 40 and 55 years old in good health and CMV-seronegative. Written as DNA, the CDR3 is TGTGCCAGCAGTTATAAGCCTAGCGGGGGTAGGCAGTACGTC. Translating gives CASSYKPSGGRQYV.